This is a list of T cell receptor beta chains from one sample in a study of radiation and T cells in renal cell carcinoma. Libraries were prepared by immunoSEQ multiplex PCR; TCRdb keeps only in-frame clonotypes and omits some of them. The sample yields 85,000 to 100,000 clones, around 88% seen once. This specimen was blood, taken from a patient whose treatment included radiotherapy and nephrectomy. The receptors stem from a man aged 50 or older with renal cell carcinoma. Each CDR3 is given with its conserved first and last residue. D genes are given only for firm matches. The size field is filled for only some rows; it gives once, few, many or a size class.

j_call	clone_size	d_call	v_call	cdr3_aa	cdr3_nt
TRBJ2-3	.	.	TRBV18	CASSPNGPLSTDTQYF	TGTGCCAGCTCACCGAACGGTCCCCTTAGCACAGATACGCAGTATTTT
TRBJ1-2	.	.	TRBV29-1	CSVPGPYYGYTF	TGCAGCGTTCCGGGACCGTATTATGGCTACACCTTC
TRBJ2-7	.	.	TRBV7-8	CASSSTRPLYEQYF	TGTGCCAGCAGCTCGACTAGACCCCTATACGAGCAGTACTTC
TRBJ1-1	.	.	TRBV27	CASSFGGSEAFF	TGTGCCAGCAGTTTTGGAGGGTCTGAAGCTTTCTTT
TRBJ2-1	.	.	TRBV5-8	CASSSQLGLGEFF	TGTGCCAGCAGCTCTCAGTTGGGGCTGGGGGAGTTCTTC
TRBJ1-1	few	.	TRBV9	CASSFEYNTEAFF	TGTGCCAGCAGCTTCGAGTACAACACTGAAGCTTTCTTT
TRBJ2-2	few	TRBD2	TRBV28	CASSGVISGRLAGELFF	TGTGCCAGCAGTGGGGTAATTAGCGGGAGGTTGGCCGGGGAGCTGTTTTTT
TRBJ2-7	.	TRBD1	TRBV5-1	CASSLQGALLSYEQYF	TGCGCCAGCAGCTTGCAGGGGGCCTTGCTCTCCTACGAGCAGTACTTC
TRBJ1-5	.	.	TRBV12-2	CASRCDGRHQPQHF	TGTGCAAGTCGCTGTGACGGTCGGCATCAGCCCCAGCATTTT
TRBJ1-6	.	TRBD1	TRBV19	CASSKRPDRVVESPLHF	TGTGCCAGTAGTAAGAGACCGGACAGGGTGGTGGAATCACCCCTCCACTTT